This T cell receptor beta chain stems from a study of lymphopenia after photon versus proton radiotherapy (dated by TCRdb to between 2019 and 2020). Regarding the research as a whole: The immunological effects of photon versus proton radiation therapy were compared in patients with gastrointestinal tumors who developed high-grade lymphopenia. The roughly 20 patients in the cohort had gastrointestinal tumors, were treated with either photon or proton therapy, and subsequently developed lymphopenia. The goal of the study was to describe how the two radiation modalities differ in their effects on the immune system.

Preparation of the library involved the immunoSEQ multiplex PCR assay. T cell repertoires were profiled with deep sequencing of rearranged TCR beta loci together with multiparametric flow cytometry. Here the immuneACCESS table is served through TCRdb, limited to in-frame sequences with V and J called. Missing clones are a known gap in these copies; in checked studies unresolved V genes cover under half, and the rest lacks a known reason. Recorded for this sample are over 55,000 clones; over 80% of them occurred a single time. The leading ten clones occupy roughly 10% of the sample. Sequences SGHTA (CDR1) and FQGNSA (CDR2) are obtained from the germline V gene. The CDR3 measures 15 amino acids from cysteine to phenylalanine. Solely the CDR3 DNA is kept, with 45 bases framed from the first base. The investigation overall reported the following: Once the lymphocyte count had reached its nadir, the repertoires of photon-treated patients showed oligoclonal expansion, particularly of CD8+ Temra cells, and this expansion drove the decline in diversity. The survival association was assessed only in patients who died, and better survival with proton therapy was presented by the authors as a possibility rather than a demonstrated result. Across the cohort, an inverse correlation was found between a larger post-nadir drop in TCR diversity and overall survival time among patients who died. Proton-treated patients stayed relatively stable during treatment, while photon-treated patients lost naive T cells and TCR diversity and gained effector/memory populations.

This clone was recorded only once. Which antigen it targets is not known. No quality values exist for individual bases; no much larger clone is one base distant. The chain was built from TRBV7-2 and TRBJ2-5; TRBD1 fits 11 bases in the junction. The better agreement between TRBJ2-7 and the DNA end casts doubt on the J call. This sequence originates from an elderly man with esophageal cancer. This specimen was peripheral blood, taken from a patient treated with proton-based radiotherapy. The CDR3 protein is CASSSWDRGSYEQYF. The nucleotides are TGTGCCAGCAGCTCGTGGGACAGGGGGTCCTACGAGCAGTACTTC.